This T cell receptor beta chain stems from a study of response to subunit inactivated influenza vaccine. Trimming shortened V by 5 bases and J by 6 bases, and 17 bases separated the two germline ends. The CDR3 covers 15 residues. Germline-derived CDR1 and CDR2 are SGHVS and FQNEAQ. A single record per CDR3 protein comes from TCRdb applying MiXCR to the RT-PCR reads. The sample includes about 520,000 distinct CDR3 sequences, 7.2% of them seen just once. The J gene is TRBJ1-5, the V gene TRBV7-8, with D possibly TRBD1 on 5 matching bases. The sequence was obtained from a man aged 50 to 75 who received an inactivated influenza vaccine. Here the sequenced sample was PBMCs from blood, taken about 24 months after vaccination. The CDR3 region has the DNA TGTGCCAGCAGCCATAGCTCCAGGGTAGGTCAGCCCCAGCATTTT. This gives the protein CASSHSSRVGQPQHF.